The 2 T cell receptor beta chains listed next were all sequenced from one sample in a study of shared clonotypes between healthy human individuals. Method: immunoSEQ multiplex PCR; TCRdb's copy keeps in-frame clones and lacks some. The sample includes about 1.5 million clones, approximately 98% of them seen just once. Sample: naive CD4+ T cells sorted from blood. The subset is: CD45RA+ positively selected. The source of these receptors is a man under 40 in good health.

V gene TRBV19 combines with J gene TRBJ2-5; D remains unclear. The germline V and J ends were trimmed by 7 bases and 5 bases, with 20 bases remaining between them. This CDR3 has 15 amino acids. Germline V CDR1 and CDR2: LNHDA, SQIVND (reference sequence). CDR3 region: CASMESGRNLETQYF. The CDR3 region has the DNA TGTGCCAGTATGGAGTCGGGTCGGAACTTGGAGACCCAGTACTTC.

V is TRBV5-4 and J is TRBJ2-7; possible D gene TRBD1, 7 bases. The CDR3 is 16 amino acids. The V end was cut by 2 bases, the J end by 1 base, with 16 bases between. In germline, CDR1 is SGHNT, CDR2 YYREEE (reference sequence). The CDR3 sequence: CASSLVTAGGSYEQYF. DNA of the CDR3: TGTGCCAGCAGCTTAGTGACGGCAGGGGGGTCCTACGAGCAGTACTTC.